This T cell receptor beta chain was sequenced in a study of regulatory T cells in long-lasting Graves disease. Combining iRepertoire HTBI primers with Arm-PCR of CDR3 regions, the authors built TCR beta libraries. TCRdb itself ran the multiplex PCR reads through MiXCR, one entry per CDR3 protein. This table holds 450,000 to 650,000 distinct CDR3 sequences, 16% found once. The sample's time point: newly diagnosed GD, antithyroid drugs for less than 3 months. RNA extracted from PBMCs served as the sequencing template. Germline V lookup: CDR1 MNHNS, CDR2 SASEGT. CDR3 length: 14 residues. V gave up 2 bases and J gave up 5 bases, with 9 bases separating them. These data also formed part of another study, on T cells in Graves' hyperthyroidism and ophthalmopathy. This second study notes: Over 18 months, lack of ophthalmopathy progression marked Graves' hyperthyroidism as stable.

This chain joins TRBV6-1 and TRBJ1-4; possibly TRBD1 for D (5 bases). Material: peripheral blood mononuclear cells (PBMCs), obtained at new diagnosis, from a patient treated with antithyroid drugs. The sequence was collected from a woman aged 40-60 years with Graves disease. CDR3 nucleotide sequence: TGTGCCAGCAGTGAACCCGACAGAAATGAAAAACTGTTTTTT. Translating gives CASSEPDRNEKLFF.